This TCR beta chain was sequenced for a study of cytomegalovirus exposure and HLA in healthy donors. General study results and limits: Presence/absence analyses assumed roughly uniform sequencing depth across donors. The authors later found TCR association rates varying by HLA locus, with DRB1 most and HLA-C fewest. An analysis was carried out at a later point. It showed that HLA-associated TCR beta chains were more clonally expanded than equally common non-associated chains.

A multiplex PCR was run with 60 Vbeta primers and 13 Jbeta primers. TCRdb's table, derived via immunoSEQ multiplex PCR, lists solely in-frame clones and lacks some. The table shows around 150,000 clones, with approximately 91% occurring only once. As regards this clone: Its specificity is unknown.

CDR1 and CDR2 from the germline V gene are SGHRS and YFSETQ. V lost 4 bases to trimming and J lost 4 bases; unmatched junction nucleotides: 11. This CDR3 has 17 amino acids. Input material: PBMCs. The chain links TRBV5-1 to TRBJ2-1, with TRBD2 matching 10 bases. The clonotype originates from a woman aged 40-49 years in good health and CMV-seronegative. The CDR3 is CASSLGLAATIYNEQFF. The CDR3 DNA reads TGCGCCAGCAGCCTCGGACTAGCGGCGACAATATACAATGAGCAGTTCTTC.